Included here is one T cell receptor (beta chain) sequence, with context. Its antigen remains unknown. These data belong to a study of T cell responses to AZD1222 COVID-19 vaccine. With 6 bases removed from V and 2 bases from J, the gap between germline ends came to 19 bases. Germline CDR1 reads MNHNY; CDR2 reads SVGAGI (reference sequence). CDR3 length: 16 residues. Sequencing was performed with immunoSEQ multiplex PCR; in TCRdb, only in-frame clones are kept and a portion is missing. The sample shows more than 100,000 clones, 85% to 90% of them seen only once. General study findings and limits: The sample set comprised mostly white British donors with more females, and clonal diversity was possibly underestimated. Regions 160-218 and 743-854 held dominance among vaccine-associated CD4 TCRs, which spanned spike. Only six people who got AZD1222 tested seropositive at baseline.

This TCR derives from an adult in good health. J is TRBJ1-2 and V is TRBV6-6; the D is unclear. The sequenced sample was peripheral blood, obtained on day 0 of AZD1222 vaccination. CDR3 amino acids: CASSRTTLGLNYGYTF. DNA for the CDR3: TGTGCCAGCAGCCGGACGACCTTGGGCCTAAACTATGGCTACACCTTC.